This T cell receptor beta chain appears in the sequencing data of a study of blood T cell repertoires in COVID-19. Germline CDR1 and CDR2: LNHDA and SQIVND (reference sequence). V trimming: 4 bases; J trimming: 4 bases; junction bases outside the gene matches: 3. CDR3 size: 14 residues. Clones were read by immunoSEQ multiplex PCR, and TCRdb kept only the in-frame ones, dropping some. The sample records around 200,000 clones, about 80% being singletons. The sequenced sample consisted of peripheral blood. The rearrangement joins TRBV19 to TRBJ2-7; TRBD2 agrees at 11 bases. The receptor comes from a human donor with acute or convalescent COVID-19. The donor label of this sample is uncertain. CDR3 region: CASSNSGREYEQYF. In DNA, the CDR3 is TGTGCCAGTAGTAATAGCGGGAGGGAGTACGAGCAGTACTTC. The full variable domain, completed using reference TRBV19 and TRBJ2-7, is DGGITQSPKYLFRKEGQNVTLSCEQNLNHDAMYWYRQDPGQGLRLIYYSQIVNDFQKGDIAEGYSVSREKKESFPLTVTSAQKNPTAFYLCASSNSGREYEQYFGPGTRLTVT.